This T cell receptor beta chain comes out of a study of CD8 T cells in ankylosing spondylitis (dated by TCRdb to between 2016 and 2019). Background for the entire study: The study profiled T cell receptor beta repertoires in healthy donors and ankylosing spondylitis patients to find disease-linked TCR variants. In total, the full study cohort was made up of over a hundred healthy donors and about two dozen ankylosing spondylitis patients. Samples of peripheral blood were taken, and for ankylosing spondylitis patients, synovial fluid was collected as well. Summary of the overall study and its limitations: A TCR beta motif of 8 or 9 highly homologous amino acid variants appeared characteristic of blood from ankylosing spondylitis patients. According to the report, matched synovial fluid samples from ankylosing spondylitis patients were significantly enriched for the disease-linked clones. In peripheral blood, the disease-linked clones were found at relatively low frequencies and had a CD8+ phenotype. Some motif variants had previously been reported in the synovial fluid and blood of reactive arthritis patients, which suggests shared mechanisms of disease initiation.

Trimming takes 0 bases off V and 1 base off J; junction bases not matched to a gene: 7. Taken from cysteine to phenylalanine, the CDR3 has 17 residues. Only CDR3 DNA remains: 51 bases, in frame from the first base. Based on the germline V gene (reference sequence), the CDR1 and CDR2 sequences are DFQATT and SNEGSKA. The reads were generated on an Illumina HiSeq 2500. Quantitative 5'-RACE with molecular barcodes was the method used to prepare the TCR beta libraries. The paper's processing steps were these. Disease-linked TCR variants were identified with a new computational method built on a probabilistic model of VDJ rearrangement. TCRdb applied fastp at Q25 and MiXCR to the public reads, then kept only in-frame beta chains. Merged by CDR3 protein, the rows form single entries marked with the most common genes and DNA. It is TCRdb's table, rather than the study itself, that gives the V and J calls and clone size. The table for this sample lists about 840,000 distinct CDR3 sequences; 10% to 15% of them were counted only once. 0.51% of the sample lies in the top ten.

This clonotype has more than one count but fewer than ten. The antigen this receptor binds is unknown. No much larger clone exists at a distance of one base, and base qualities are not known. The sequenced material came from blood, either unsorted or a sorted T cell fraction (not recorded which). This clonotype originated in a male donor with ankylosing spondylitis. The chain is encoded by TRBV20-1 joined to TRBJ2-7; 12 bases in between match TRBD2. The CDR3 protein: CSARDPLGLAGSYEQYF. Read as DNA, the sequence is TGCAGTGCTAGAGATCCCCTGGGACTAGCGGGTTCCTACGAGCAGTACTTC.